This T cell receptor (beta chain) was recovered during a study of blood T cell repertoires in COVID-19. Looking at the study overall: Specimens from acute and convalescent COVID-19 originated in the United States, Italy and Spain. The cDNA or gDNA used as material had been derived from T cells, B-cell-depleted T cells, or PBMCs.

The CDR3 is made up of 19 amino acids. Looked up from germline, CDR1 is SGHVS and CDR2 is FQNEAQ. Remarks on this clone: The junction departs from the called germline gene at one end, perhaps through a read error. The same CDR3 can be traced to other DNA sequences in this sample.

TCRdb's table, derived via immunoSEQ multiplex PCR, lists solely in-frame clones and lacks some. Of some 150,000 clones in the sample, just over 85% were seen once. The genes are TRBV7-8 and TRBJ2-7; TRBD1 matches at 12 bases. Sequenced material: peripheral blood. This clonotype was obtained from a woman aged 60-75 years with acute or convalescent COVID-19. The CDR3 DNA reads TGTGCCAGCAGCTTAGCGGTCCGGGACAGGGGGCTCCCTACCTATGAGCAGTACTTC. Protein: CASSLAVRDRGLPTYEQYF.